Here is one T cell receptor beta chain with its context. Its target is unknown. The entry originates in a study of T cells in localized non-small cell lung cancer. The study's findings and limits: Of the top 100 tumor clones, median roughly 53 were in adjacent lung, approximately 28 among its top 100.

Sequencing was performed with immunoSEQ multiplex PCR; in TCRdb, only in-frame clones are kept and a portion is missing. The sample has 70,000 to 75,000 clones, around 85% seen once. This CDR3 has 13 amino acids. From germline, CDR1 is SGHAT and CDR2 FQNNGV. Losses at the gene ends were 2 bases for V and 6 bases for J; bases not matched to a gene: 1. The receptor's source is a female donor over 55 with stage I lung adenocarcinoma. The material was peripheral blood, obtained before any cancer treatment. V gene TRBV11-2 combines with J gene TRBJ2-7; TRBD2 aligns across 10 bases. The CDR3 region has the DNA TGTGCCAGCAGCTTACGACTAGCGGGCGAGCAGTACTTC. Protein: CASSLRLAGEQYF.